This entry concerns a single T cell receptor beta chain. The sample belongs to a study of blood T cell repertoires in COVID-19. On the study more broadly: The United States, Italy and Spain supplied acute and convalescent COVID-19 samples.

Participant ages covered roughly 18 to 89 years across about 22 US areas. Self-reported history from a screening survey and questionnaire set each donor's cohort. All recovered Cohort 3 donors got two negative PCRs, got clearance, or saw symptom resolution. The CDR3 has 15 residues. Trimming shortened V by 4 bases and J by 7 bases, and 16 bases separated the two germline ends. Germline assignment: CDR1 KGHSH and CDR2 LQKENI. Sequencing was performed with immunoSEQ multiplex PCR; in TCRdb, only in-frame clones are kept and a portion is missing. The table includes 350,000 to 450,000 clones, nearly 90% detected once.

The receptor comes from a woman in her 30s who had recovered from COVID-19. This sequence joins TRBV18 and TRBJ2-2; possibly TRBD1 for D (6 bases). Sequencing used PBMCs or T cells enriched from blood (not recorded which). CDR3 DNA sequence: TGTGCCAGCTCACGAGAGCAGGGGATAGTCGGGGAGCTGTTTTTT. Translation gives CASSREQGIVGELFF.